This TCR beta chain stems from a study of PD-1 blockade in classical Hodgkin lymphoma. As for the study in general: Patients were given intravenous nivolumab, 3 mg/kg, every 2 weeks.

CDR3 length: 16 amino acids. Trimming removed 3 bases from V and 2 bases from J; junction bases left unmatched: 7. Germline assignment: CDR1 SGHRS and CDR2 YFSETQ. Whole-study results and caveats: A significant rise in TCR diversity by C4D1 was seen for CD4+ but not CD8+ cells. Complete responders' baseline diversity resembled that of newly diagnosed patients. Healthy donors reportedly exceeded newly diagnosed patients in baseline TCR diversity.

The patients all showed relapse after autologous stem cell transplantation, while their brentuximab vedotin exposure varied. A remark on this clone: Its target is unknown.

Some clones are missing from TCRdb's copy, which holds only in-frame ones; the method was immunoSEQ multiplex PCR. This table holds about 150,000 clones, just under 80% found once. V and J are TRBV5-1 and TRBJ2-1; 8 nucleotides align to TRBD2. This clonotype was sampled from a human donor with classical Hodgkin lymphoma. Sequencing used peripheral blood mononuclear cells (PBMCs), obtained before the second cycle of nivolumab. Written as DNA, the CDR3 is TGCGCCAGCAGCTCTCTATCCGGGGGGGCCTACAATGAGCAGTTCTTC. Translated, it gives CASSSLSGGAYNEQFF.